The clone carrying this T cell receptor beta chain was detected a few times. Some clones are missing from TCRdb's copy, which holds only in-frame ones; the method was immunoSEQ multiplex PCR. Of some 310,000 clones in the sample, under 90% were seen once. The sample is drawn from a study of blood T cell repertoires in COVID-19. Sequencing was carried out using peripheral blood. This TCR was sampled from a woman aged 30 to 39 with COVID-19, enrolled during active disease.

In DNA, the CDR3 is TGTGCCAGCAGTTTCCAGTATCTTAGGGAGGGGTTAGGTTACGAGCAGTACTTC. Amino acid sequence: CASSFQYLREGLGYEQYF. The gene calls are TRBV28 and TRBJ2-7, with 7 positions matching TRBD2. The germline V gene encodes CDR1 MDHEN and CDR2 SYDVKM. Unmatched junction bases numbered 18, after V lost 3 bases and J lost 4 bases. There are 18 residues in the CDR3.